This T cell receptor beta chain was sequenced in a study of Ad26.COV2.S vaccination and SARS-CoV-2 variants. The assay was immunoSEQ multiplex PCR, and TCRdb's table has in-frame clones only and misses some. There are around 420,000 clones in the sample; roughly 90% occur only once, and about 3.5% lies in the top ten. Treatment denoted: some 20 received Ad26.COV2.S at low or high dose, single or two shots; five or six received placebo; per-sample allocation not given. Sampling occurred on day 63 after the first vaccine or placebo injection. A few counts support this clone. Its antigen is not identified. Overall study findings and caveats: Assessments of TCR breadth and depth may have underestimated the total T cell responses. Substantial breadth was reportedly displayed by spike-specific CD8+ and CD4+ T cell responses after vaccination. Those who received vaccine or placebo ended up with similar non-spike TCR breadth.

V was shortened by 6 bases and J by 0 bases, with 6 bases between the two germline ends. Looked up from germline, CDR1 is MNHEY and CDR2 is SVGAGI. The CDR3 has 14 amino acids. This specimen was peripheral blood, taken in a trial of Ad26.COV2.S vaccine versus placebo. This TCR was sampled from a person between 18 and 60 years old who received the Ad26.COV2.S COVID-19 vaccine or a placebo. J is TRBJ2-6 and V is TRBV6-5; D remains ambiguous. Here the CDR3 reads CASRLDSGANVLTF. Here the CDR3 DNA reads TGTGCCAGCAGATTGGACTCTGGGGCCAACGTCCTGACTTTC.